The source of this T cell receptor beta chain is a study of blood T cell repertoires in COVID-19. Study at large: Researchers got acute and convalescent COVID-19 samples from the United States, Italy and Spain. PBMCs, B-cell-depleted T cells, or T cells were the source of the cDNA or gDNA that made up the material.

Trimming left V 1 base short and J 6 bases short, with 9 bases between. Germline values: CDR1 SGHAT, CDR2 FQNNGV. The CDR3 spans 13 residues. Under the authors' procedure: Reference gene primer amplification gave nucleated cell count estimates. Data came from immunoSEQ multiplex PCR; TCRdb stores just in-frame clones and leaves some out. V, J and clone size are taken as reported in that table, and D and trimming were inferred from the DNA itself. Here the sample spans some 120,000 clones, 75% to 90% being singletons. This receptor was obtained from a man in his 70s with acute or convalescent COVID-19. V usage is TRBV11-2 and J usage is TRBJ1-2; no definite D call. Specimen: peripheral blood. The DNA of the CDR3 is TGTGCCAGCAGCTTAGCGTCGGGAAATGGCTACACCTTC. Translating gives CASSLASGNGYTF.